Below are 31 T cell receptor beta chains sequenced from a single sample in a study of T cells in Graves' hyperthyroidism and ophthalmopathy. Amplification yielded TCR beta CDR3 regions, with RNA transcripts as the source. In the first-round RT-PCR of the TCR CDR3, the HTBI primer set was used. MiXCR was run by TCRdb on the multiplex PCR reads, yielding one entry per CDR3 protein. The sample lists about 610,000 distinct CDR3 sequences, more than 45% seen once, with around 8% in the top ten. Material for sequencing was peripheral blood or thyroid tissue (not recorded which). Receptors originate from a woman aged 18-29 years with Graves' hyperthyroidism.

This clonotype was recorded at least ten times. The rearrangement joins TRBV6-2 or TRBV6-3 to TRBJ2-5; D is unclear. The CDR3 covers 12 residues. V was trimmed by 5 bases and J by 7 bases, leaving 11 bases between them. Germline assignment: CDR1 MNHEY and CDR2 SVGEGT. CDR3 coding DNA: TGTGCCAGCAGTCCGGAGCGTAGGACCCAGTACTTC. Protein: CASSPERRTQYF.

This clonotype was counted ten times or more. The chain joins TRBV19 to TRBJ2-2, with TRBD2 as a possible D gene (6 bases). CDR1 and CDR2 from the germline V gene are LNHDA and SQIVND (reference sequence). V was pared by 5 bases and J by 9 bases, with 10 bases between. The length of the CDR3 is 12 residues. This chain's CDR3 is CASSLAWRELFF. CDR3 bases: TGTGCCAGTAGTCTAGCGTGGCGGGAGCTGTTTTTT.

Ten or more counts support this clonotype. This sequence joins TRBV7-3 and TRBJ1-5, with 7 bases that match TRBD1. CDR3 length: 13 amino acids. Per germline, CDR1 SGHTA and CDR2 FQGTGA. V was pared by 5 bases and J by 5 bases, with 3 bases of the junction left unmatched. The CDR3 DNA sequence: TGTGCCAGCAGCCAAACAGGGGATCAGCCCCAGCATTTT. It specifies CASSQTGDQPQHF. Looking up the rest from reference TRBV7-3 and TRBJ1-5 gives the full variable domain: GAGVSQTPSNKVTEKGKYVELRCDPISGHTALYWYRQSLGQGPEFLIYFQGTGAADDSGLPNDRFFAVRPEGSVSTLKIQRTERGDSAVYLCASSQTGDQPQHFGDGTRLSIL.

This chain connects TRBV20-1 to TRBJ1-5, with TRBD1 matching 9 bases. Germline values: CDR1 DFQATT, CDR2 SNEGSKA (reference sequence). Trimming cost V 4 bases and J 2 bases; bases outside gene matches: 12. The CDR3 is 17 residues long. CDR3 bases: TGCAGTGCTAAAGATGGCACAGGGGGCTATGGCAATCAGCCCCAGCATTTT. It specifies CSAKDGTGGYGNQPQHF.

This clonotype was observed at least ten times. The rearrangement joins TRBV11-3 to TRBJ2-2; the D is unclear. CDR1 and CDR2 (germline): SGHNT, YENEEA. This CDR3 comprises 12 residues. V lost 5 bases and J 7 bases, leaving 8 bases between the germline ends. The CDR3 DNA reads as TGTGCCAGCAGCCCTAAGGTCGGGGAGCTGTTTTTT. This codes for CASSPKVGELFF.

The chain carries TRBV7-9 and TRBJ1-2; possible D gene TRBD1, 5 bases. V was cut by 5 bases and J by 8 bases, with 15 bases left in between. Germline assignment: CDR1 SEHNR and CDR2 FQNEAQ (reference sequence). CDR3 size: 13 residues. For the CDR3, the DNA is TGTGCCAGCAGCCGAATGGGGGGGAGAGGCTACACCTTC. It translates to CASSRMGGRGYTF.

In regard to this clonotype: The junction shows a germline mismatch at one end, possibly a read error. V and J are TRBV10-2 and TRBJ2-7, with 8 nucleotides matching TRBD1. CDR1 is WSHSY and CDR2 is SAAADI in the germline V gene. The CDR3 runs to 14 residues. In DNA form, the CDR3 reads TGCGCCAGCAGTGGAAGGACAGGGTCCTACGAGCAGTGCTTC. It codes for CASSGRTGSYEQCF.

The chain combines TRBV29-1 with TRBJ2-5, with 8 bases that match TRBD1. CDR1 and CDR2 (germline): SQVTM, ANQGSEA. The V gene end was trimmed by 6 bases and the J gene end by 2 bases; junction bases not matched to a gene: 2. The CDR3 sequence is 12 residues long. CDR3 protein: CSVRQGQETQYF. The CDR3 bases are TGCAGCGTCCGACAGGGGCAAGAGACCCAGTACTTC.

This clonotype was seen many times. The V call is TRBV20-1, the J call TRBJ2-5; D gene unclear. V was clipped by 2 bases and J by 2 bases, with 12 bases between them. The CDR3 has 14 residues. Germline V gives CDR1 DFQATT, CDR2 SNEGSKA (reference sequence). CDR3 nucleotide sequence: TGCAGTGCTAGACCCCGACGGTTACAAGAGACCCAGTACTTC. As protein: CSARPRRLQETQYF.

The sample holds many counts of this clonotype. The genes are TRBV14 and TRBJ1-2; 9 bases align to TRBD1. Germline-derived CDR1 and CDR2 are SGHDN and FVKESK. The CDR3 runs to 18 residues. The trim removed 3 bases at V and 3 bases at J, leaving 14 bases unmatched. The CDR3 spells CASSHKPRDRDPYYGYTF. CDR3 DNA: TGTGCCAGCAGCCACAAACCCCGGGACAGGGACCCGTACTATGGCTACACCTTC.

The chain links TRBV7-9 to TRBJ1-1; D is unclear. Germline V CDR1 and CDR2: SEHNR, FQNEAQ (reference sequence). This CDR3 comprises 14 residues. V dropped 1 base and J dropped 8 bases, with 14 bases sitting between them. CDR3 amino acids: CASSLDPSGAEAFF. The DNA for the CDR3 is TGTGCCAGCAGCTTAGACCCCAGCGGAGCCGAAGCTTTCTTT.

Remarks on this clonotype: This could be a read error, since a much larger clone is one nucleotide away. The chain carries TRBV27 and TRBJ1-1; perhaps TRBD1 as D (5 bases). This CDR3 region has 16 residues. Germline loops: CDR1 MNHEY, CDR2 SMNVEV (reference sequence). The V end lost 6 bases, the J end lost 5 bases, and 22 bases lay between the germline ends. The CDR3 DNA sequence: TGTGCCAGCAGGTCTTACCGAGCGGGGCTGGAGACTGAAGCTTTCTTT. Protein: CASRSYRAGLETEAFF.

In this sample, this clonotype turned up once. Germline is not matched at one junction end, which may reflect a read error. This sequence joins TRBV20-1 and TRBJ1-2; 11 nucleotides match TRBD1. Germline V gives CDR1 DFQATT, CDR2 SNEGSKA (reference sequence). This CDR3 contains 14 residues. The CDR3 region has the DNA TGCAGTGCTAGAGGGGACAGGGGGGCTGATGGCTACGCCTTC. This translates into CSARGDRGADGYAF.

As concerns this clonotype: A junction end diverges from the germline sequence, so it may reflect a read error. The V and J genes are TRBV15 and TRBJ2-5; the D gene is possibly TRBD2 (6 bases). The V gene's germline CDR1 is LNHNV and CDR2 YYDKDF (reference sequence). The CDR3 runs 14 residues. The CDR3 region is CAASRDMGRETQYF. Here the CDR3 DNA reads TGTGCCGCCAGCAGAGATATGGGGAGGGAGACCCAGTACTTC. The variable domain in full, with the rest retrieved from reference TRBV15 and TRBJ2-5, is DAMVIQNPRYQVTQFGKPVTLSCSQTLNHNVMYWYQQKSSQAPKLLFHYYDKDFNNEADTPDNFQSRRPNTSFCFLDIRSPGLGDTAMYLCAASRDMGRETQYFGPGTRLLVL.

This clonotype was picked up many times. The chain joins TRBV7-8 to TRBJ2-1; perhaps D is TRBD1 or TRBD2 (5 bases each). The V and J ends lost 5 bases and 4 bases respectively, with 15 bases between them. CDR3 length: 15 residues. The germline CDR1 and CDR2 sequences are SGHVS and FQNEAQ. The CDR3 here is CASSRGANRYNEQFF. CDR3 DNA: TGTGCCAGCAGCCGAGGGGCCAACAGATACAATGAGCAGTTCTTC.

The V and J genes are TRBV4-1 and TRBJ2-7, with TRBD2 identical over 10 bases. Per germline, CDR1 MGHRA and CDR2 YSYEKL. The junction had 14 bases not matched to a gene; V was cut back by 0 bases and J by 3 bases. The CDR3 covers 19 residues. Written as DNA, the CDR3 is TGCGCCAGCAGCCAAGAATCGGGCAGGGCTAGCGGGAGATACTACGAGCAGTACTTC. This translates into CASSQESGRASGRYYEQYF.

This clonotype was seen at least ten times. This chain joins TRBV12-3 or TRBV12-4 and TRBJ2-7; no firm D call. Trimming took off 5 bases at V and 4 bases at J, with 12 bases between the two ends. The CDR3 length is 13 residues. CDR3 DNA: TGTGCCAGCAGTATGCACAGAGGATACGAGCAGTACTTC. Encoded protein: CASSMHRGYEQYF.

Worth noting for this clonotype: With a much larger clone just one base away, this may be a read error. This rearrangement joins TRBV6-6 to TRBJ1-4; D gene uncertain. Germline V gene data show CDR1 as MNHNY and CDR2 as SVGAGI (reference sequence). The CDR3 consists of 15 residues. In DNA, the CDR3 is TGTGCCAGCAGTTACTTGGCCCCCCCTAATGAAAACCTGTTTTTT. Protein sequence: CASSYLAPPNENLFF.

There are a few counts of this clonotype. V and J are TRBV14 and TRBJ1-4; D unresolved. Trimming pared 6 bases from V and 7 bases from J, leaving 9 bases between. Germline V CDR1 and CDR2: SGHDN, FVKESK. The CDR3 sequence is 12 residues long. The CDR3 region is CASSPGSEKLFF. The CDR3 DNA reads TGTGCCAGCAGTCCCGGGAGTGAAAAACTGTTTTTT.

The gene calls are TRBV29-1 and TRBJ1-1; D call uncertain. The V gene's germline CDR1 is SQVTM and CDR2 ANQGSEA. The CDR3 covers 15 residues. V shed 0 bases and J shed 4 bases, with 15 bases lying between them. Here the CDR3 DNA reads TGCAGCGTTGAAGAGAGAATAGGGATAAGCACTGAAGCTTTCTTT. Its protein product is CSVEERIGISTEAFF.

The table lists this clonotype with many counts. The chain recombines TRBV19 with TRBJ1-1; D gene uncertain. The germline V and J ends were trimmed by 3 bases and 0 bases, with 8 bases remaining between them. This CDR3 is built from 14 residues. Germline loops: CDR1 LNHDA, CDR2 SQIVND (reference sequence). This chain's CDR3 is CASSMVAMNTEAFF. The CDR3 DNA follows: TGTGCCAGTAGTATGGTGGCAATGAACACTGAAGCTTTCTTT. Complete variable domain (other parts from reference TRBV19 and TRBJ1-1): DGGITQSPKYLFRKEGQNVTLSCEQNLNHDAMYWYRQDPGQGLRLIYYSQIVNDFQKGDIAEGYSVSREKKESFPLTVTSAQKNPTAFYLCASSMVAMNTEAFFGQGTRLTVV.

The chain links TRBV20-1 to TRBJ2-7; tentatively, D is TRBD2 (6 bases). This CDR3 has 14 residues. The V end lost 3 bases, the J end lost 7 bases, and 19 bases lay between the germline ends. Germline CDR1 is DFQATT and CDR2 is SNEGSKA (reference sequence). This CDR3 reads CSARGLNSYNEQYF. CDR3 DNA: TGCAGTGCTAGGGGACTGAACTCCTACAATGAGCAGTACTTC.

Worth noting for this clonotype: The junction and the germline gene differ at one end; a read error may be behind it. J is TRBJ1-2 and V is TRBV5-1, with D tentatively TRBD1 (5 bases). Germline values: CDR1 SGHRS, CDR2 YFSETQ. The CDR3 is 15 amino acids. Here the CDR3 reads CASGLEGRGPYGYTF. DNA for the CDR3: TGCGCCAGCGGCTTGGAAGGACGGGGCCCCTATGGCTACACCTTC.

This clonotype showed up many times. This chain uses TRBV11-3 with TRBJ2-7; D remains unclear. This CDR3 region has 15 residues. With 5 bases removed from V and 2 bases from J, the gap between germline ends came to 16 bases. The V gene's germline CDR1 is SGHNT and CDR2 YENEEA. The CDR3 loop reads CASSHNRAYAYEQYF. CDR3 coding DNA: TGTGCCAGCAGCCACAATAGGGCTTACGCCTACGAGCAGTACTTC. The whole variable domain, filled in from reference TRBV11-3 and TRBJ2-7, reads EAGVVQSPRYKIIEKKQPVAFWCNPISGHNTLYWYLQNLGQGPELLIRYENEEAVDDSQLPKDRFSAERLKGVDSTLKIQPAELGDSAVYLCASSHNRAYAYEQYFGPGTRLTVT.

This sequence joins TRBV20-1 and TRBJ1-5, with D possibly matching TRBD1 (6 bases). The CDR3 length is 16 residues. V dropped 1 base and J dropped 6 bases, with 19 bases sitting between them. Per the germline V gene, CDR1 is DFQATT and CDR2 is SNEGSKA (reference sequence). CDR3 nucleotide sequence: TGCAGTGCTAGAGGGGAGGGCGCAGGGGACGGTCAGCCCCAGCATTTT. Encoded protein: CSARGEGAGDGQPQHF.

The CDR3 is CASSEYGMVDNYGYTF. Here the CDR3 DNA reads TGTGCCAGCAGTGAGTACGGGATGGTCGATAACTATGGCTACACCTTC. The genes are TRBV6-5 and TRBJ1-2, with unresolved D. The germline V gene encodes CDR1 MNHEY and CDR2 SVGAGI. There are 16 residues in the CDR3. Trimming left V 5 bases short and J 1 base short, with 17 bases between.

In its sample, this clonotype was seen a few times. V usage is TRBV10-1 and J usage is TRBJ2-5; D is unclear. V was clipped by 0 bases and J by 4 bases, with 6 bases between them. Looked up from germline, CDR1 is WNHNN and CDR2 is SYGVQD (reference sequence). CDR3 length: 13 amino acids. The CDR3 spells CASSESSRETQYF. In DNA form, the CDR3 reads TGCGCCAGCAGTGAGTCTAGTAGAGAGACCCAGTACTTC.

Of note for this clonotype: Relative to the germline gene, one junction end is altered; a read error may explain this. This chain connects TRBV11-3 to TRBJ1-4, with 9 bases lining up with TRBD1. This CDR3 region has 10 residues. Germline loops: CDR1 SGHNT, CDR2 YENEEA. DNA of the CDR3: TGTGCCAGCAGCCCGGGACAGGGTGTTTTT. Its protein is CASSPGQGVF.

The chain joins TRBV7-9 to TRBJ2-7; D is possibly TRBD1 or TRBD2 (7 bases each). Trimming left V 5 bases short and J 2 bases short, with 13 bases between. There are 14 residues in the CDR3. Germline CDR1 is SEHNR and CDR2 is FQNEAQ (reference sequence). CDR3 loop: CASSQGGNPYEQYF. The CDR3, as DNA: TGTGCCAGCAGCCAGGGGGGGAACCCCTACGAGCAGTACTTC.

This clonotype was detected ten times or more. The chain combines TRBV2 with TRBJ2-5; 9 nucleotides line up with TRBD1. The CDR3 totals 17 residues. Germline values: CDR1 SNHLY, CDR2 FYNNEI. V trimming: 6 bases; J trimming: 1 base; junction bases outside the gene matches: 12. CDR3 sequence reads: CASSRLSWDRAQETQYF. The CDR3 DNA sequence: TGTGCCAGCAGCCGATTATCCTGGGACAGGGCCCAAGAGACCCAGTACTTC.

This clonotype appeared a single time. A single base separates this from a much larger clone, so it may be a read error. The conserved phenylalanine or tryptophan is not found at the CDR3 terminus, so this likely reflects a read error. The V gene is TRBV5-1, the J gene TRBJ1-1; no clear D gene. Trimming removed 1 base at V and 7 bases at J, with 20 bases between. The CDR3 consists of 16 residues. CDR1 SGHRS and CDR2 YFSETQ come from the germline V gene. The CDR3 nucleotides read TGCGCCAGCAGCTTGTGGCCCGGGTACCGACTCCTTGAAGCTTTCCTT. It specifies CASSLWPGYRLLEAFL.